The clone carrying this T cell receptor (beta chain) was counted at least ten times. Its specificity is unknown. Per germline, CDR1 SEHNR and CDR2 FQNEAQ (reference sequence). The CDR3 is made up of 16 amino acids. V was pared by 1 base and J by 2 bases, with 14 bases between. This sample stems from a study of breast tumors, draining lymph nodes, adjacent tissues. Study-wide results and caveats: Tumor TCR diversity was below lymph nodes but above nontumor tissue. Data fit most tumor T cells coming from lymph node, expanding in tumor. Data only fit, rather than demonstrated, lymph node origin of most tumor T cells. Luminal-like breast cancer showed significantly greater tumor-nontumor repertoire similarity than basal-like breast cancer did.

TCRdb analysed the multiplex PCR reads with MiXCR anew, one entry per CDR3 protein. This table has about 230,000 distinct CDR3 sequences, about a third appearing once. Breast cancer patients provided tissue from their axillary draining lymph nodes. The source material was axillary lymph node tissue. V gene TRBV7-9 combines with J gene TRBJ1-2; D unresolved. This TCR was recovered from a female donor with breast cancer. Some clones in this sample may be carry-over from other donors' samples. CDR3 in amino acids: CASSLGGGRGNYGYTF. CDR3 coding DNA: TGTGCCAGCAGCTTAGGTGGAGGTCGTGGGAACTATGGCTACACCTTC.